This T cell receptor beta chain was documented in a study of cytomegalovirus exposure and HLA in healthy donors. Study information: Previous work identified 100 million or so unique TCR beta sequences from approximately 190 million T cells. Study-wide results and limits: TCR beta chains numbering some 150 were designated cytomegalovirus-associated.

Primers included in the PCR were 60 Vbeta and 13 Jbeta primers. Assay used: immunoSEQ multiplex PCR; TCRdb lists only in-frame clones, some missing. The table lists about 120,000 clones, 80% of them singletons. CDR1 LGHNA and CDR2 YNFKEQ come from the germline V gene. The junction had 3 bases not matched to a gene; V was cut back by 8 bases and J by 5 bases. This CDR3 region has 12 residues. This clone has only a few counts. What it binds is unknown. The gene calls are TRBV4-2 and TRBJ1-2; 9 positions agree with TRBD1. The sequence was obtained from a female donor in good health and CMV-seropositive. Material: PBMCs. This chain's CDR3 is CASGGQGYGYTF. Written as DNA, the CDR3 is TGTGCCAGCGGAGGACAGGGGTATGGCTACACCTTC.